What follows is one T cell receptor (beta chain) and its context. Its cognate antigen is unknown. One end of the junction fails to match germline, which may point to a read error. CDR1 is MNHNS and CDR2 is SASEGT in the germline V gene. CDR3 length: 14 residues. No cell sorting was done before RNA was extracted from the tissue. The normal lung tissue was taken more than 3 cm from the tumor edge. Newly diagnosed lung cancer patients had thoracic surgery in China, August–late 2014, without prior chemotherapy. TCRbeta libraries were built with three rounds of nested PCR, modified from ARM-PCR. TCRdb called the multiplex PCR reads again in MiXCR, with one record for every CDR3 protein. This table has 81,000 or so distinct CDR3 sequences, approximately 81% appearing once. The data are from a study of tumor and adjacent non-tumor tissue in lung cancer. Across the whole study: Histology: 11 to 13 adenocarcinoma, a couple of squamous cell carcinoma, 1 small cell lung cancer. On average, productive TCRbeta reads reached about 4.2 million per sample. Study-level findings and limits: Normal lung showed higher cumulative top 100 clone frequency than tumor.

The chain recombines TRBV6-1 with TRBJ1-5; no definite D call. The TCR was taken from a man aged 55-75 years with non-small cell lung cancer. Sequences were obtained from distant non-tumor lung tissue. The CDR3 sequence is CVSSGHNINQPQHF. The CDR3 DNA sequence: TGTGTCAGCAGTGGGCACAATATCAATCAGCCCCAGCATTTT.